This T cell receptor (beta chain) was observed in a study of CD8 T cells in Susac syndrome. RNA in amounts of roughly 0.5 to 1 ug was reverse transcribed with random hexamers. TCRdb used MiXCR to reprocess the immunoSEQ multiplex PCR reads, holding one entry per CDR3 protein. The repertoire has more than 95,000 distinct CDR3 sequences, 85% to 95% of them found once; the top ten carry 0.093%. Comments on this clonotype: Its antigen is still unknown. The junction shows a germline mismatch at one end, possibly a read error.

Study findings and constraints: It was acknowledged in the study that the number of individuals who were included in its TCR sequencing and HLA analysis was relatively small.

Germline CDR1 and CDR2: LGHNA and YSLEER. The CDR3 contains 18 residues. TCR beta sequences were obtained from blood CD8+ and CD4+ T cells. Negative isolation was used for CD8+ and CD4+ T cells and FACS enrichment for TEMRA cells. The chain has TRBV4-3 and TRBJ2-5, with 8 bases fitting TRBD2. Specimen: CD4+ T cells from PBMCs. The receptor was isolated from a human donor with multiple sclerosis. CDR3 in DNA: TGCGCCAGCAGCCAGGAGGATAGCGGGGACCTCCTACAAGAGGCCCAGTACTTC. It is translated as CASSQEDSGDLLQEAQYF.